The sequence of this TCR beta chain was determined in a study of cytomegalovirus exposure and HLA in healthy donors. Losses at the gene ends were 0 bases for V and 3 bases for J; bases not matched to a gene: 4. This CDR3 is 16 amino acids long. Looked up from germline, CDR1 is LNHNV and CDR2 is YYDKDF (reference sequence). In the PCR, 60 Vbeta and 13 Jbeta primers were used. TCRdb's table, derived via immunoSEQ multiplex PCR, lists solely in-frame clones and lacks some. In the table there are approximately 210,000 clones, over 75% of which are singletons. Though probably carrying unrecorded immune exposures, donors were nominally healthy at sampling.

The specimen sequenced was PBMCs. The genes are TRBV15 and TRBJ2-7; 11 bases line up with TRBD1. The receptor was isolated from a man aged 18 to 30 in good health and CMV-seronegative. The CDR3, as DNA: TGTGCCACCAGCAGAGATCCGGGACAGGGGGTCTACGAGCAGTACTTC. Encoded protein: CATSRDPGQGVYEQYF.